The clone carrying this T cell receptor (beta chain) occurred many times. TCRdb recomputed calls from the 5' RACE reads with MiXCR, one row per CDR3 protein. The repertoire holds tens of thousands of distinct CDR3 sequences, with roughly 7% as singletons. The time point: sample taken at primary tumor resection. TCRs were sequenced from unsorted whole RNA of tumor, nontumor lung or PBMC. These data come from a study of spatial heterogeneity in lung cancer. CDR1 MDHEN and CDR2 SYDVKM come from the germline V gene. Trimming left V 1 base short and J 0 bases short, with 7 bases between. There are 15 residues in the CDR3.

V usage is TRBV28 and J usage is TRBJ1-3; D uncertain. Sequenced material: PBMCs, taken at surgery. The receptor comes from a female donor with early-stage non-small cell lung cancer. This chain's CDR3 is CASSLSASSGNTIYF. CDR3 DNA: TGTGCCAGCAGTTTATCCGCGAGCTCTGGAAACACCATATATTTT.